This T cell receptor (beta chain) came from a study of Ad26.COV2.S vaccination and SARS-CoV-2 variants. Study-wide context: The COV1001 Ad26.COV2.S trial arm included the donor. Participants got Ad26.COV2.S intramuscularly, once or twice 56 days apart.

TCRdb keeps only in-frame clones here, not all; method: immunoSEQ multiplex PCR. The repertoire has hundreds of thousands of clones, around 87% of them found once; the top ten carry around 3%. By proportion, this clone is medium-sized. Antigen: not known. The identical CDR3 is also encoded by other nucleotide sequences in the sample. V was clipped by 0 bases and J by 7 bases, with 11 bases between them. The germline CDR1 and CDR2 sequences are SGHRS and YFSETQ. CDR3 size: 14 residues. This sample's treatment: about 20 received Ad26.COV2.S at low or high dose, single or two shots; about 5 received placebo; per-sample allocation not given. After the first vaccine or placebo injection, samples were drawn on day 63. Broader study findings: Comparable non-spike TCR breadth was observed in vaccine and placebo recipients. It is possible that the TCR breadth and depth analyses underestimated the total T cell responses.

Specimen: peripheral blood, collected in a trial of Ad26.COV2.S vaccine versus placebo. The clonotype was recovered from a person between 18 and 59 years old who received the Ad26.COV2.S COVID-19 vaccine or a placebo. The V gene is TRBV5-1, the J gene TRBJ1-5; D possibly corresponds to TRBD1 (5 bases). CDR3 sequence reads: CASSLGGGGQPQHF. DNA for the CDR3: TGCGCCAGCAGCTTGGGCGGGGGGGGACAGCCCCAGCATTTT.